These 3 T cell receptor beta chains originate from one sample sequenced in a study of CD8 T cells in Susac syndrome. Reverse transcription of about 0.45 to 1 ug RNA used random hexamers. TCRdb fed the immunoSEQ multiplex PCR reads into MiXCR, producing one record per CDR3 protein. Among 100,000 to 150,000 distinct CDR3 sequences, about 95% were seen once, and the ten largest hold over 0.2%. Sequences were obtained from CD8+ T cells from PBMCs. These receptors originate from a human donor with Susac syndrome.

CDR3 sequence: CASSPLGTEAFF. The DNA of the CDR3 is TGTGCCAGCAGCCCCCTAGGCACTGAAGCTTTCTTT. The chain joins TRBV12-3 or TRBV12-4 to TRBJ1-1; D unclear. V gave up 6 bases and J gave up 4 bases, with 9 bases separating them. The CDR3 has 12 amino acids.

A word on this clonotype: An end of the junction differs from the germline gene, which may be a read error. DNA of the CDR3: TGCAGCGTTCAAGACGTATTCCCCTACGAGCAGTACTTC. Protein sequence: CSVQDVFPYEQYF. The chain has TRBV29-1 and TRBJ2-7, with D uncertain. The V gene's germline CDR1 is SQVTM and CDR2 ANQGSEA. This CDR3 region has 13 residues.

The V and J genes are TRBV7-9 and TRBJ2-2; D remains unclear. The ends were cut back, 4 bases at V and 6 bases at J, with 6 bases in the middle. CDR3 size: 12 residues. The germline V gene has CDR1 SEHNR and CDR2 FQNEAQ (reference sequence). The CDR3 protein is CASSSHPGELFF. The CDR3 coding sequence is TGTGCCAGCAGCTCCCACCCCGGGGAGCTGTTTTTT.